Following are 8 T cell receptor beta chains from one sample sequenced in a study of blood T cells in healthy people across ages. Using a J-beta primer mix together with a sample-barcoded 5' primer, a second PCR was run for roughly 6 to 11 cycles. Each CDR3 protein is one row after TCRdb ran MiXCR on the 5' RACE reads. The profile shows about 1.1 million distinct CDR3 sequences, more than 30% of them singletons. Source material: blood. All receptors come from a man between 18 and 29 years old in good health.

This clonotype was observed a few times. The V and J genes are TRBV5-6 and TRBJ2-1; possible D gene TRBD2, 5 bases. Germline CDR1 and CDR2: SGHDT and YYEEEE. The length of the CDR3 is 16 residues. Deletions cut 0 bases from V and 5 bases from J, with 15 bases between. The CDR3 is CASSLVGSDGNNEQFF. CDR3 in DNA: TGTGCCAGCAGCTTGGTTGGGTCGGACGGGAACAATGAGCAGTTCTTC.

This clonotype showed up just a few times. The V gene is TRBV7-9, the J gene TRBJ2-7; a weak D match, TRBD1 (5 bases). This CDR3 has 13 amino acids. The V end was cut by 5 bases, the J end by 4 bases, with 12 bases between. CDR1 is SEHNR, CDR2 FQNEAQ, per germline (reference sequence). CDR3 in DNA: TGTGCCAGCAGCCTCCAAGACAGTTACGAGCAGTACTTC. Translating it yields CASSLQDSYEQYF. Variable domain in full (rest from reference TRBV7-9 and TRBJ2-7): DTGVSQNPRHKITKRGQNVTFRCDPISEHNRLYWYRQTLGQGPEFLTYFQNEAQLEKSRLLSDRFSAERPKGSFSTLEIQRTEQGDSAMYLCASSLQDSYEQYFGPGTRLTVT.

J is TRBJ1-1 and V is TRBV20-1, with D uncertain. In germline, CDR1 is DFQATT, CDR2 SNEGSKA (reference sequence). The CDR3 has 13 residues. Trimming left V 3 bases short and J 4 bases short, with 12 bases between. CDR3 region: CSASQASGTEAFF. The DNA for the CDR3 is TGCAGTGCTAGTCAGGCATCCGGCACTGAAGCTTTCTTT.

This chain links TRBV20-1 with TRBJ2-1; D gene ambiguous. V gave up 2 bases and J gave up 4 bases, with 9 bases separating them. From germline, CDR1 is DFQATT and CDR2 SNEGSKA (reference sequence). The CDR3 covers 13 residues. CDR3 DNA sequence: TGCAGTGCTAGAACCCCGATTTACAATGAGCAGTTCTTC. Protein product: CSARTPIYNEQFF.

The chain carries TRBV9 and TRBJ1-5; D call uncertain. Germline CDR1 and CDR2: SGDLS and YYNGEE. Trimming shortened V by 3 bases and J by 5 bases, and 9 bases separated the two germline ends. The length of the CDR3 is 13 residues. Here the CDR3 DNA reads TGTGCCAGCAGCGGTGAGAAGGATCAGCCCCAGCATTTT. This translates into CASSGEKDQPQHF.

The V call is TRBV25-1, the J call TRBJ2-4; D ambiguous. The DNA matches TRBJ2-5 better at its end, which makes the J call doubtful. CDR1 and CDR2 (germline): MGHDK, SYGVNS. This CDR3 has 15 amino acids. The CDR3 sequence: CASSEDRAEQETQYF. CDR3 DNA sequence: TGTGCCAGCAGTGAAGATAGGGCAGAGCAAGAGACCCAGTACTTC.

This clonotype was detected a few times. The DNA for the CDR3 is TGCAGTGCTCCGTACCGGGACAGAGAACATCTGTTTTTT. This gives the protein CSAPYRDREHLFF. The chain links TRBV20-1 to TRBJ1-4; the match to TRBD1 covers 7 bases. Trimming at V came to 5 bases and at J to 14 bases, leaving 14 bases not matched to a gene. Germline V gene data show CDR1 as DFQATT and CDR2 as SNEGSKA (reference sequence). This CDR3 region has 13 residues.

The rearrangement uses TRBV5-1 and TRBJ2-5, with a possible D match to TRBD2 (6 bases). Germline assignment: CDR1 SGHRS and CDR2 YFSETQ. CDR3 size: 12 residues. Trimming took off 0 bases at V and 11 bases at J, with 11 bases between the two ends. The CDR3 DNA reads TGCGCCAGCAGCTTGGCCACGGGGGAGCAGTACTTC. Its translation: CASSLATGEQYF. Variable domain in full (rest from reference TRBV5-1 and TRBJ2-5): KAGVTQTPRYLIKTRGQQVTLSCSPISGHRSVSWYQQTPGQGLQFLFEYFSETQRNKGNFPGRFSGRQFSNSRSEMNVSTLELGDSALYLCASSLATGEQYFGPGTRLLVL.